Shown below are 30 T cell receptor beta chains from a single sample sequenced in a study of T cells expressing NK-cell markers. From the 5' RACE reads, TCRdb lists one entry per CDR3 protein and no DNA. The repertoire table contains about 460,000 distinct CDR3 sequences. The sample was blood T cells: a sorted CD56 or NKG2C T cell subset, CD4+ or CD8+ T cells, or bulk PBMC T cells (not recorded which). The receptors shown here come from a woman aged 45-65 years in good health.

The chain combines TRBV10-3 with TRBJ1-6. Germline CDR1 is ENHRY and CDR2 is SYGVKD. The CDR3 has 16 amino acids. CDR3 sequence reads: CAISETAASYNSPLHF.

The chain uses TRBV20-1 and TRBJ2-3; TCRdb's D gene call, TRBD1, goes unchecked for lack of DNA. The CDR3 contains 19 residues. Germline assignment: CDR1 DFQATT and CDR2 SNEGSKA (reference sequence). CDR3 region: CSARDRSRPGTTVGDTQYF.

This sequence joins TRBV5-1 and TRBJ2-3; checking the TCRdb D call of TRBD1 is not possible without DNA. Germline V gene lookup returns CDR1 SGHRS and CDR2 YFSETQ. The CDR3 is made up of 14 amino acids. Here the CDR3 reads CASSLVDRRDTQYF.

The chain couples TRBV25-1 to TRBJ1-1. Looked up from germline, CDR1 is MGHDK and CDR2 is SYGVNS. This CDR3 has 12 residues. The CDR3 is CASTQRNTEAFF.

V usage is TRBV3-1 and J usage is TRBJ1-5. The CDR3 sequence is 15 residues long. The germline CDR1 and CDR2 sequences are LGHDT and YNNKEL (reference sequence). CDR3: CASSQSAGTNQPQHF.

The V call is TRBV30, the J call TRBJ1-1; TCRdb indicates TRBD1, and absent DNA this call remains unverified. CDR1 and CDR2 from the germline V gene are GTSNPN and SVGIG (reference sequence). CDR3 size: 11 residues. CDR3 protein: CAWITGVGAFF.

The V call is TRBV20-1, the J call TRBJ2-3; lacking DNA, the TRBD2 call made by TCRdb goes unchecked. This CDR3 spans 15 amino acids. Germline assignment: CDR1 DFQATT and CDR2 SNEGSKA (reference sequence). This chain's CDR3 is CSASSGSGSGDTQYF.

V and J are TRBV5-1 and TRBJ2-3; no DNA is available, so the TRBD2 call from TCRdb remains unchecked. The CDR3 is 16 residues long. Per the germline V gene, CDR1 is SGHRS and CDR2 is YFSETQ. This CDR3 reads CASSGGTSAYTDTQYF.

The chain recombines TRBV6-2 or TRBV6-3 with TRBJ1-5; the TCRdb D gene call, TRBD1, has no DNA to confirm it. Per the germline V gene, CDR1 is MNHEY and CDR2 is SVGEGT. The CDR3 has 13 amino acids. The CDR3 loop reads CASSSGFNQPQHF.

This chain joins TRBV6-6 and TRBJ2-4; TCRdb calls TRBD1, which cannot be checked without DNA. Per the germline V gene, CDR1 is MNHNY and CDR2 is SVGAGI (reference sequence). The CDR3 length is 17 residues. The CDR3 sequence: CASSYGATTLAKNIQYF.

V gene TRBV12-3 or TRBV12-4 combines with J gene TRBJ1-2; TCRdb lists TRBD1, though no DNA is available to test this call. This CDR3 spans 17 amino acids. This CDR3 is CASKGREPSGPNYGYTF.

The genes are TRBV20-1 and TRBJ1-2; TCRdb's D gene call, TRBD1, goes unchecked for lack of DNA. This CDR3 region has 18 residues. CDR1 is DFQATT, CDR2 SNEGSKA, per germline (reference sequence). CDR3: CSARGDRDSHTSGYGYTF.

The chain recombines TRBV15 with TRBJ2-1; no DNA is available, so the TRBD2 call from TCRdb remains unchecked. The CDR3 is 15 amino acids. In germline, CDR1 is LNHNV, CDR2 YYDKDF (reference sequence). The CDR3 here is CATSRPFSGRGEQFF.

This rearrangement joins TRBV20-1 to TRBJ2-7; TCRdb proposes TRBD2, but this gene call is untestable without DNA. The germline V gene has CDR1 DFQATT and CDR2 SNEGSKA (reference sequence). The CDR3 runs 12 residues. CDR3 region: CSARLAGVEQYF.

The rearrangement links TRBV20-1 to TRBJ1-1; there is no DNA to check the TCRdb D call of TRBD1. The CDR3 sequence is 13 residues long. The germline CDR1 and CDR2 sequences are DFQATT and SNEGSKA (reference sequence). CDR3 amino acids: CSASRTGNTEAFF.

The chain carries TRBV11-2 and TRBJ2-1; the TCRdb D gene call, TRBD2, has no DNA to confirm it. The CDR3 has 15 residues. Germline lookup yields CDR1 SGHAT and CDR2 FQNNGV. CDR3: CASSLGGGYHNEQFF. The complete variable domain, with remaining parts taken from reference TRBV11-2 and TRBJ2-1, reads EAGVAQSPRYKIIEKRQSVAFWCNPISGHATLYWYQQILGQGPKLLIQFQNNGVVDDSQLPKDRFSAERLKGVDSTLKIQPAKLEDSAVYLCASSLGGGYHNEQFFGPGTRLTVL.

The V call is TRBV29-1, the J call TRBJ2-5; TCRdb indicates TRBD1, and absent DNA this call remains unverified. Germline assignment: CDR1 SQVTM and CDR2 ANQGSEA. This CDR3 has 13 residues. CDR3 sequence reads: CSVDIGTRETQYF.

This chain links TRBV12-3 or TRBV12-4 with TRBJ1-6. The CDR3 is 15 amino acids. CDR3 protein: CASSLSRAFHSPLHF.

This chain joins TRBV20-1 and TRBJ1-5; TCRdb outputs TRBD1, but without DNA this stays unchecked. The CDR3 runs to 12 residues. CDR1 is DFQATT and CDR2 is SNEGSKA in the germline V gene (reference sequence). CDR3 in amino acids: CSASGGDQPQHF.

J is TRBJ1-4 and V is TRBV11-2. This CDR3 comprises 15 residues. Germline V gene sequence: CDR1 SGHAT, CDR2 FQNNGV. CDR3 residues: CASSPRWELGEKLFF. The variable domain in full, completed from reference TRBV11-2 and TRBJ1-4, reads EAGVAQSPRYKIIEKRQSVAFWCNPISGHATLYWYQQILGQGPKLLIQFQNNGVVDDSQLPKDRFSAERLKGVDSTLKIQPAKLEDSAVYLCASSPRWELGEKLFFGSGTQLSVL.

The chain links TRBV6-5 to TRBJ2-1; TCRdb's D gene call, TRBD2, goes unchecked for lack of DNA. This CDR3 contains 17 residues. CDR1 MNHEY and CDR2 SVGAGI come from the germline V gene. The CDR3 protein is CASSQPGLAGRYNEQFF.

The chain employs TRBV20-1 and TRBJ1-2; with no DNA, the TCRdb D assignment of TRBD1 cannot be verified. The germline CDR1 and CDR2 sequences are DFQATT and SNEGSKA (reference sequence). This CDR3 spans 13 amino acids. The CDR3 sequence: CSAPQTGGYGYTF.

This chain links TRBV11-2 with TRBJ1-2; TCRdb designates TRBD1, a call that cannot be tested without DNA. CDR1 SGHAT and CDR2 FQNNGV come from the germline V gene. This CDR3 region has 17 residues. The CDR3 loop reads CASRSLPGTGLNYGYTF.

V is TRBV3-1 and J is TRBJ2-3; TCRdb's D gene call, TRBD1, goes unchecked for lack of DNA. Germline V CDR1 and CDR2: LGHDT, YNNKEL (reference sequence). The CDR3 covers 14 residues. The CDR3 loop is CASSQGTGQNTQYF.

V gene TRBV3-1 combines with J gene TRBJ1-4; checking the TCRdb D call of TRBD1 is not possible without DNA. The CDR3 totals 13 residues. Germline loops: CDR1 LGHDT, CDR2 YNNKEL (reference sequence). CDR3 loop: CASSQLGRGKLFF.

The rearrangement uses TRBV7-6 and TRBJ2-1; the TCRdb call, TRBD2, lacks DNA for checking. This CDR3 is built from 15 residues. Germline CDR1 is SGHVS and CDR2 is FNYEAQ. The CDR3 region is CASSLAMAGGHEQFF.

The chain uses TRBV5-1 and TRBJ2-5. Germline lookup yields CDR1 SGHRS and CDR2 YFSETQ. The CDR3 has 15 residues. CDR3 region: CASSLSRLTQETQYF.

The J gene is TRBJ2-5, the V gene TRBV10-3; no DNA is available, so the TRBD2 call from TCRdb remains unchecked. Germline CDR1 and CDR2: ENHRY and SYGVKD. The CDR3 is 14 residues long. The CDR3 spells CAISESDGPETQYF.

The CDR3 protein is CASSKTSDTDTQYF. This sequence joins TRBV3-1 and TRBJ2-3; TCRdb gives TRBD2 as the D gene, but with no DNA this cannot be confirmed. This CDR3 is 14 amino acids long. Germline V gene sequence: CDR1 LGHDT, CDR2 YNNKEL (reference sequence).

The rearrangement joins TRBV28 to TRBJ2-1; absent DNA, TCRdb's TRBD2 call cannot be checked. The CDR3 length is 14 residues. The germline V gene has CDR1 MDHEN and CDR2 SYDVKM. CDR3 loop: CASTPGGSKVEQFF.